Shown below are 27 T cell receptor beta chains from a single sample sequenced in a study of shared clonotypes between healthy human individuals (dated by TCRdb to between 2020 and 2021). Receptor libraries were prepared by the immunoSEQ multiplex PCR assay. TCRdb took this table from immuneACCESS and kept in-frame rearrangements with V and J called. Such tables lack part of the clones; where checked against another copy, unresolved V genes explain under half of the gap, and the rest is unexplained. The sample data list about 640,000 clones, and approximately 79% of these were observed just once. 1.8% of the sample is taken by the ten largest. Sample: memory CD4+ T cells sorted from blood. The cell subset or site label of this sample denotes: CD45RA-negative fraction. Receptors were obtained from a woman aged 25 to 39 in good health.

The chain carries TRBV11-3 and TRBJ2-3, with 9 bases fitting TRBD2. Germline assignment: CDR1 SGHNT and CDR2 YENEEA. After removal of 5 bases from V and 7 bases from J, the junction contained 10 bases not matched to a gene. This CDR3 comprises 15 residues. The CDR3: CASSNTAGGGNTQYF. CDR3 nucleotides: TGTGCCAGCAGCAATACAGCGGGAGGTGGAAATACGCAGTATTTT.

The CDR3 region has the DNA TGTGCCAGCAGTTTAACGTCAGGACCTGATCGGATCAATCAGCCCCAGCATTTT. It codes for CASSLTSGPDRINQPQHF. This chain joins TRBV28 and TRBJ1-5; D not certain. Germline loops: CDR1 MDHEN, CDR2 SYDVKM. Trimming stripped 2 bases from V and 3 bases from J, with 20 bases between. This CDR3 contains 18 residues. Combining the CDR3 with reference TRBV28 and TRBJ1-5 gives the whole variable domain DVKVTQSSRYLVKRTGEKVFLECVQDMDHENMFWYRQDPGLGLRLIYFSYDVKMKEKGDIPEGYSVSREKKERFSLILESASTNQTSMYLCASSLTSGPDRINQPQHFGDGTRLSIL.

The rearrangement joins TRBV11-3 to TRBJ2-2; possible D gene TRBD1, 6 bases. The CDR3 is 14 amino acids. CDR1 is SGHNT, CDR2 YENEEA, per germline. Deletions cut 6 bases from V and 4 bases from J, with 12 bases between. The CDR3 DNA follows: TGTGCCAGCAGTTCAGGGGCGCTCACCGGGGAGCTGTTTTTT. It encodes CASSSGALTGELFF. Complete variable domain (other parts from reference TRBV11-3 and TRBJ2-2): EAGVVQSPRYKIIEKKQPVAFWCNPISGHNTLYWYLQNLGQGPELLIRYENEEAVDDSQLPKDRFSAERLKGVDSTLKIQPAELGDSAVYLCASSSGALTGELFFGEGSRLTVL.

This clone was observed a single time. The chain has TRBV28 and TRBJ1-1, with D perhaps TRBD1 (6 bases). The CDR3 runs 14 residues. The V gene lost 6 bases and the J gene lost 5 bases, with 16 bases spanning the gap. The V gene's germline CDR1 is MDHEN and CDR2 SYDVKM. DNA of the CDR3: TGTGCCAGCAGGGTCGGGGGGGGCGGAACTGAAGCTTTCTTT. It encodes CASRVGGGGTEAFF. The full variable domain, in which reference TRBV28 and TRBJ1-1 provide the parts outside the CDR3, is DVKVTQSSRYLVKRTGEKVFLECVQDMDHENMFWYRQDPGLGLRLIYFSYDVKMKEKGDIPEGYSVSREKKERFSLILESASTNQTSMYLCASRVGGGGTEAFFGQGTRLTVV.

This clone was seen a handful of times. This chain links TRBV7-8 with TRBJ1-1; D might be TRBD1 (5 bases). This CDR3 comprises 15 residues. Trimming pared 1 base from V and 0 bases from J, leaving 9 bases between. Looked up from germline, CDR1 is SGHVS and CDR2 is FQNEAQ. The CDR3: CASSLGVGVNTEAFF. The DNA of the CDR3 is TGTGCCAGCAGCTTAGGGGTAGGGGTGAACACTGAAGCTTTCTTT.

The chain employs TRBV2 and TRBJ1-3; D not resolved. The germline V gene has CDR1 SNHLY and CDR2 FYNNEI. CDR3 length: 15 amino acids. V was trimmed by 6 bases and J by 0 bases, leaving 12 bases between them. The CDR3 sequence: CASSSPGRSGNTIYF. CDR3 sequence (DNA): TGTGCCAGCAGCTCCCCCGGCCGCTCTGGAAACACCATATATTTT.

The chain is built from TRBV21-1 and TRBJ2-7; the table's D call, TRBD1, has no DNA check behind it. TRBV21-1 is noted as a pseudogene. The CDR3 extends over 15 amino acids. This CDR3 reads CASSKGQGPRYEQYF. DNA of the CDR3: TGTGCCAGCAGCAAAGGACAGGGGCCGCGCTACGAGCAGTACTTC.

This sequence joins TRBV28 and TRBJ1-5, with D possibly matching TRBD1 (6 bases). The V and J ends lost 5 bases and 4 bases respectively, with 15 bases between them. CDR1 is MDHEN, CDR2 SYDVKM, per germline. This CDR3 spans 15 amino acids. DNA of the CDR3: TGTGCCAGCAGTACCCTGGGACAAACGAATCAGCCCCAGCATTTT. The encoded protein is CASSTLGQTNQPQHF.

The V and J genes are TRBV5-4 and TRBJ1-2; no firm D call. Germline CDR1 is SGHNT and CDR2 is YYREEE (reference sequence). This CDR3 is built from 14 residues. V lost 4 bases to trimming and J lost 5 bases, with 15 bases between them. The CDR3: CASSIGPGDYGYTF. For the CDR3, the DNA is TGTGCCAGCAGCATCGGACCCGGTGATTATGGCTACACCTTC.

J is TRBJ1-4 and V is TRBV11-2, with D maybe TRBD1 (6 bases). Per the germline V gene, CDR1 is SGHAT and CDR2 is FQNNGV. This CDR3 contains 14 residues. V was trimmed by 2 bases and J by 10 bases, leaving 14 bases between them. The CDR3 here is CASSLSGGVSKLFF. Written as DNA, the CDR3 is TGTGCCAGCAGCTTATCGGGGGGCGTCTCAAAACTGTTTTTT.

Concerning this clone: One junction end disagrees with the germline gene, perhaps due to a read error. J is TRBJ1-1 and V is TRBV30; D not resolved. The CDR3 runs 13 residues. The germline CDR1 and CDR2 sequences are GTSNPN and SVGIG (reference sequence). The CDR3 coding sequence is TGTGACTGGAGTGCCCAGGCGGTCACTGAAGCTTTCTTT. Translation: CDWSAQAVTEAFF.

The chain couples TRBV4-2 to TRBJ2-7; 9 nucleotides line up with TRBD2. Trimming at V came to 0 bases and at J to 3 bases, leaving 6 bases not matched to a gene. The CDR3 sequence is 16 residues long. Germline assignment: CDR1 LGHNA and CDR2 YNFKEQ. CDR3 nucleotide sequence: TGTGCCAGCAGCCAAGATTTGGCTAGCGGGGACTACGAGCAGTACTTC. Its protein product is CASSQDLASGDYEQYF.

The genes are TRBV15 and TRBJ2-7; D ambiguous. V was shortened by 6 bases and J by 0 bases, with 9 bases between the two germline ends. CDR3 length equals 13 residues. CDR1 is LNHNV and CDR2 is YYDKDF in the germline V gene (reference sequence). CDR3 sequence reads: CATRASSSYEQYF. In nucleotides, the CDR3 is TGTGCCACCAGGGCGTCTAGCTCCTACGAGCAGTACTTC.

This chain's CDR3 is CASSKGADDSYEQYF. The DNA for the CDR3 is TGTGCCAGTAGTAAAGGGGCCGACGACTCCTACGAGCAGTACTTC. The V gene is TRBV19, the J gene TRBJ2-7, with D tentatively TRBD1 (5 bases). This CDR3 is 15 amino acids long. V was trimmed by 4 bases and J by 0 bases, leaving 13 bases between them. Germline CDR1 LNHDA, CDR2 SQIVND (reference sequence).

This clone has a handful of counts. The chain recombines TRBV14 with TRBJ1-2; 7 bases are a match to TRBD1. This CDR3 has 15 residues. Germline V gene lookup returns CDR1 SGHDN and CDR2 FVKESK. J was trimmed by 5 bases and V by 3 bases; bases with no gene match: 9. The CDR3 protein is CASSHNDRAYYGYTF. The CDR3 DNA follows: TGTGCCAGCAGCCACAATGACAGGGCCTATTATGGCTACACCTTC. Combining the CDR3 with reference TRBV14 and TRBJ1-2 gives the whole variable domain EAGVTQFPSHSVIEKGQTVTLRCDPISGHDNLYWYRRVMGKEIKFLLHFVKESKQDESGMPNNRFLAERTGGTYSTLKVQPAELEDSGVYFCASSHNDRAYYGYTFGSGTRLTVV.

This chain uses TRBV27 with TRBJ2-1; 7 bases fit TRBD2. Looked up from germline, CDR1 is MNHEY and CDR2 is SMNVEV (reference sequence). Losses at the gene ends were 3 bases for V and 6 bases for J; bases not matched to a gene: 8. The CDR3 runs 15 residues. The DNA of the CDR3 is TGTGCCAGCAGTTTTTGGAGGACTAGTGGCAATGAGCAGTTCTTC. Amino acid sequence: CASSFWRTSGNEQFF.

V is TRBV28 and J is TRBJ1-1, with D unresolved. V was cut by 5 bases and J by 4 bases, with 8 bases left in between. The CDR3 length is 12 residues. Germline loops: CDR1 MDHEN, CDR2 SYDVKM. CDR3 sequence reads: CASSGPSTEAFF. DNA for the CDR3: TGTGCCAGCAGTGGCCCATCCACTGAAGCTTTCTTT.

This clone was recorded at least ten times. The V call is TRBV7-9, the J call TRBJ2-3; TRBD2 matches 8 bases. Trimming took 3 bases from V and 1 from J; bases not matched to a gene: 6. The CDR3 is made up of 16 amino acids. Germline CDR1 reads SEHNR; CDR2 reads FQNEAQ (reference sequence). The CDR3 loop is CASSFWAGGRTDTQYF. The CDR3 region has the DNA TGTGCCAGCAGCTTTTGGGCGGGAGGCCGCACAGATACGCAGTATTTT.

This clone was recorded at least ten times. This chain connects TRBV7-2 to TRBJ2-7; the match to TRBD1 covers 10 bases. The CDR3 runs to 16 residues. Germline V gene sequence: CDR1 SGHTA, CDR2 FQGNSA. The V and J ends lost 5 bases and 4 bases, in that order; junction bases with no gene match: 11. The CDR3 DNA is TGTGCCAGCAGCCTCTTTGGGACAGGGGAGCCTTACGAGCAGTACTTC. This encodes CASSLFGTGEPYEQYF.

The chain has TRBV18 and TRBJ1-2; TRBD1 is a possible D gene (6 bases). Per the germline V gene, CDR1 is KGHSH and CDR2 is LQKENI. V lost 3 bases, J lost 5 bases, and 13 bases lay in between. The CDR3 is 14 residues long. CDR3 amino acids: CASSPSETGYGYTF. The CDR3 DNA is TGTGCCAGCTCACCTTCAGAGACAGGTTATGGCTACACCTTC.

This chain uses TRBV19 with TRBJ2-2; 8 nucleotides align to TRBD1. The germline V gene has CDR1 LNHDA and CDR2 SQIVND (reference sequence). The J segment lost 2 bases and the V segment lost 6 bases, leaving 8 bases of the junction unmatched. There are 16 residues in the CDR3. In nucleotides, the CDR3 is TGTGCCAGTAGCAAATGGGGGACAGGAAACACCGGGGAGCTGTTTTTT. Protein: CASSKWGTGNTGELFF.

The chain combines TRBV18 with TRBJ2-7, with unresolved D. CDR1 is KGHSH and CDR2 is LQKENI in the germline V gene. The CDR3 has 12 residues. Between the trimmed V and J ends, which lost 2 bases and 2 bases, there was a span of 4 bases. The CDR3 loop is CASSPTPYEQYF. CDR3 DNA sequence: TGTGCCAGCTCACCAACGCCCTACGAGCAGTACTTC.

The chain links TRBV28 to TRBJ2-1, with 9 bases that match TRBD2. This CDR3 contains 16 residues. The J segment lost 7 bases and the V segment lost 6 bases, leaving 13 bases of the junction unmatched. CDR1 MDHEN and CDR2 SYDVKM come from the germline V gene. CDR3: CASSPWGSGSWNEQFF. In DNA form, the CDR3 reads TGTGCCAGCAGCCCTTGGGGTAGCGGGAGTTGGAATGAGCAGTTCTTC.

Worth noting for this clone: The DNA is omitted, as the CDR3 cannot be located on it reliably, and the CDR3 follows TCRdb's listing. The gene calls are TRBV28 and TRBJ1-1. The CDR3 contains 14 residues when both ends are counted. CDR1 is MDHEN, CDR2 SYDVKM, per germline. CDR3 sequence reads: CASSSSAENTEAFF.

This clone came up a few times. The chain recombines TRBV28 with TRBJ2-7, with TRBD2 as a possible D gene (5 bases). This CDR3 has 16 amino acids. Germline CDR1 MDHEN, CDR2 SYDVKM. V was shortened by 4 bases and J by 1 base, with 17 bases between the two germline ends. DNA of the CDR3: TGTGCCAGCAGTTACGCCGGAGGAAGGGCGTCCTACGAGCAGTACTTC. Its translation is CASSYAGGRASYEQYF.

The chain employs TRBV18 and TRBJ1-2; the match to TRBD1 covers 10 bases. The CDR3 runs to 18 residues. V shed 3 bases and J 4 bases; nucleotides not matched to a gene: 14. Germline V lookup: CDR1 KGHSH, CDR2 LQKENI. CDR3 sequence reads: CASSPRGDRGTIGYGYTF. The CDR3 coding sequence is TGTGCCAGCTCACCCCGGGGGGACAGGGGCACAATAGGCTATGGCTACACCTTC.

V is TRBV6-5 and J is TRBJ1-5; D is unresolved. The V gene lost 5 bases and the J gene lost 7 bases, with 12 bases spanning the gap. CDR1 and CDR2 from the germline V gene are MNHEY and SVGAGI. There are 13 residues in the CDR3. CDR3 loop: CASSARTVQPQHF. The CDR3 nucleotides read TGTGCCAGCAGTGCAAGGACGGTGCAGCCCCAGCATTTT.